This TCR beta chain was sequenced in a study of identical twins. A single record per CDR3 protein comes from TCRdb applying MiXCR to the 5' RACE reads. The sample records around 230,000 distinct CDR3 sequences, around 10% being singletons. The V gene's germline CDR1 is DFQATT and CDR2 SNEGSKA (reference sequence). The V and J ends lost 6 bases and 4 bases respectively, with 18 bases between them. This CDR3 is 14 amino acids long. The receptor comes from a young woman in good health. The J gene is TRBJ1-1, the V gene TRBV20-1; TRBD1 is a possible D gene (6 bases). The material sequenced was memory (CD45RO+) T cells sorted from blood. This CDR3 is CSASRGAPVTEAFF. In DNA, the CDR3 is TGCAGTGCGTCCCGGGGGGCGCCTGTCACTGAAGCTTTCTTT.